The 32 T cell receptor beta chains reported below all come from one sample, sequenced in a study of T cells in Graves' hyperthyroidism and ophthalmopathy. The source material, RNA transcripts, was used to amplify TCR beta CDR3 regions. First-round RT-PCR targeting the TCR CDR3 was performed with the HTBI primer set. TCRdb reprocessed the multiplex PCR reads via MiXCR and lists one record per CDR3 protein. The data contain 380,000 or so distinct CDR3 sequences, around 14% of them seen just once; the ten biggest clones take up around 24%. Sequencing input: blood. Source of these receptors: a woman in her 30s with Graves' hyperthyroidism.

The sample holds a few counts of this clonotype. The chain couples TRBV4-1 to TRBJ2-3; possible D gene TRBD2, 6 bases. The CDR3 consists of 14 residues. Trimming removed 0 bases from V and 5 bases from J, with 9 bases in between. Germline V gene data show CDR1 as MGHRA and CDR2 as YSYEKL. CDR3 nucleotides: TGCGCCAGCAGCCAAGACGGGAGCGGAGATACGCAGTATTTT. It specifies CASSQDGSGDTQYF.

V and J are TRBV10-3 and TRBJ2-2; D remains unclear. Germline CDR1 reads ENHRY; CDR2 reads SYGVKD. The CDR3 has 15 residues. The V gene lost 8 bases and the J gene lost 5 bases, with 18 bases spanning the gap. This CDR3 is CAISFEVPLTGELFF. The CDR3 nucleotides are TGTGCCATCTCCTTCGAGGTACCTTTGACCGGGGAGCTGTTTTTT.

There are many counts of this clonotype. The genes are TRBV28 and TRBJ2-1; TRBD1 aligns across 9 bases. The junction had 5 bases not matched to a gene; V was cut back by 4 bases and J by 1 base. The CDR3 loop spans 16 amino acids. Germline V gene sequence: CDR1 MDHEN, CDR2 SYDVKM. The CDR3 DNA reads TGTGCCAGCAGTTCCCTCGGACAGGGGTCCTACAATGAGCAGTTCTTC. It yields the protein CASSSLGQGSYNEQFF.

This clonotype was seen more than once but under ten times. The chain recombines TRBV29-1 with TRBJ2-1, with 9 nucleotides matching TRBD1. CDR3 size: 16 residues. CDR1 SQVTM and CDR2 ANQGSEA come from the germline V gene. V trimming: 5 bases; J trimming: 2 bases; junction bases outside the gene matches: 10. In DNA form, the CDR3 reads TGCAGCGTTAAGGGGGACAGGGTGTGGACCTACAATGAGCAGTTCTTC. This gives the protein CSVKGDRVWTYNEQFF.

This clonotype was observed many times. This chain links TRBV11-2 with TRBJ1-1; tentatively, D is TRBD1 (6 bases). The CDR3 contains 15 residues. V shed 3 bases and J shed 1 base, with 12 bases lying between them. From germline, CDR1 is SGHAT and CDR2 FQNNGV. The CDR3, as DNA: TGTGCCAGCAGCTTCAGGGGTTCTTCGAACACTGAAGCTTTCTTT. It codes for CASSFRGSSNTEAFF.

At least ten counts were recorded for this clonotype. The chain employs TRBV7-2 and TRBJ2-2, with 11 nucleotides matching TRBD2. CDR3 size: 16 residues. V shed 4 bases and J 4 bases; nucleotides not matched to a gene: 5. Per germline, CDR1 SGHTA and CDR2 FQGNSA. In nucleotides, the CDR3 is TGTGCCAGCAGCTACAATAGCGGGAGGGCCACCGGGGAGCTGTTTTTT. Its translation is CASSYNSGRATGELFF.

This chain links TRBV9 with TRBJ1-3, with TRBD1 matching over 8 bases. Germline CDR1 is SGDLS and CDR2 is YYNGEE. J was trimmed by 0 bases and V by 3 bases; bases with no gene match: 11. CDR3 length equals 18 residues. CDR3 DNA: TGTGCCAGCAGCGCATCGGGACAGGTTCGCCGCTCTGGAAACACCATATATTTT. This gives the protein CASSASGQVRRSGNTIYF.

This clonotype was recorded at least ten times. V is TRBV11-2 and J is TRBJ2-7, with 8 bases identical to TRBD2. J was trimmed by 3 bases and V by 1 base; bases with no gene match: 5. CDR3 length equals 15 residues. From germline, CDR1 is SGHAT and CDR2 FQNNGV. The CDR3 region is CASSLALAGNYEQYF. The DNA for the CDR3 is TGTGCCAGCAGCTTAGCGCTAGCGGGTAACTACGAGCAGTACTTC.

Ten or more counts support this clonotype. This rearrangement joins TRBV28 to TRBJ2-3; 8 nucleotides match TRBD2. Germline V CDR1 and CDR2: MDHEN, SYDVKM. V lost 4 bases and J lost 0; bases outside the gene matches: 15. CDR3 length equals 19 residues. CDR3 sequence (DNA): TGTGCCAGCAGTTCGACTAGCGCGTACTCGTTCTCTAGCACAGATACGCAGTATTTT. This gives the protein CASSSTSAYSFSSTDTQYF.

This clonotype was found many times. CDR3 loop: CASSVGLAGGSTDTQYF. In DNA, the CDR3 is TGTGCCAGCAGTGTTGGACTAGCGGGAGGTTCGACAGATACGCAGTATTTT. This chain links TRBV2 with TRBJ2-3, with 14 bases aligning to TRBD2. V lost 4 bases and J lost 3; bases outside the gene matches: 6. CDR1 and CDR2 (germline): SNHLY, FYNNEI. CDR3 length: 17 residues.

This clonotype has at least ten counts. The chain combines TRBV2 with TRBJ1-4, with D maybe TRBD1 (6 bases). V was shortened by 8 bases and J by 2 bases, with 9 bases between the two germline ends. Germline CDR1 reads SNHLY; CDR2 reads FYNNEI. The CDR3 has 13 residues. CDR3 bases: TGTGCCAGCCAGGGGTCTACTAATGAAAAACTGTTTTTT. As protein: CASQGSTNEKLFF.

In its sample, this clonotype was seen many times. The gene calls are TRBV15 and TRBJ1-1; weak D call: TRBD1 (5 bases). V was clipped by 5 bases and J by 7 bases, with 14 bases between them. CDR3 length: 13 amino acids. The germline V gene encodes CDR1 LNHNV and CDR2 YYDKDF (reference sequence). Written as DNA, the CDR3 is TGTGCCACCAGCTCCAGGGAAATTAATGAAGCTTTCTTT. This gives the protein CATSSREINEAFF.

This clonotype was picked up many times. The CDR3 bases are TGTGCCAGCAGTTACGGGGGGGGGACTGAAGCTTTCTTT. It codes for CASSYGGGTEAFF. The rearrangement joins TRBV6-5 to TRBJ1-1; D perhaps matches TRBD1 (5 bases). The V end was cut by 2 bases, the J end by 5 bases, with 9 bases between. The CDR3 has 13 residues. Germline CDR1 reads MNHEY; CDR2 reads SVGAGI.

This clonotype was detected a few times. The CDR3: CASRAQRVVNTEAFF. The CDR3 DNA reads as TGTGCCAGCAGGGCCCAGCGGGTGGTGAACACTGAAGCTTTCTTT. The chain links TRBV7-2 to TRBJ1-1; D not certain. V lost 6 bases and J lost 0, with 14 bases in between. CDR3 size: 15 residues. Germline V lookup: CDR1 SGHTA, CDR2 FQGNSA.

At least ten counts were recorded for this clonotype. V and J are TRBV15 and TRBJ2-1; 16 positions agree with TRBD2. J lost 8 bases, V lost 4 bases, and 5 bases had no gene match. The CDR3 is 16 amino acids. Per germline, CDR1 LNHNV and CDR2 YYDKDF (reference sequence). This CDR3 reads CATSKMGLAGGYEQFF. The CDR3 DNA is TGTGCCACCAGCAAGATGGGACTAGCGGGAGGGTATGAGCAGTTCTTC.

This clonotype was recorded many times. This rearrangement joins TRBV6-1 to TRBJ1-1, with 8 bases aligning to TRBD1. The CDR3 runs 16 residues. Germline lookup yields CDR1 MNHNS and CDR2 SASEGT. The trim removed 6 bases at V and 0 bases at J, leaving 9 bases unmatched. The CDR3 bases are TGTGCCAGCAGCAATCGACAGGGGTTCATGAACACTGAAGCTTTCTTT. The encoded protein is CASSNRQGFMNTEAFF.

This clonotype was counted only a few times. The V call is TRBV19, the J call TRBJ2-2; 7 bases agree with TRBD2. Unmatched junction bases numbered 2, after V lost 8 bases and J lost 2 bases. Germline CDR1 is LNHDA and CDR2 is SQIVND (reference sequence). This CDR3 is 13 amino acids long. The CDR3: CASPSGNTGELFF. CDR3 DNA: TGTGCCAGTCCTAGCGGTAACACCGGGGAGCTGTTTTTT.

This clonotype was counted at least ten times. The V and J genes are TRBV30 and TRBJ2-2, with D maybe TRBD2 (5 bases). V shed 4 bases and J shed 4 bases, with 13 bases lying between them. CDR1 and CDR2 (germline): GTSNPN, SVGIG (reference sequence). The CDR3 has 14 residues. The CDR3 loop is CAWKGWERTGELFF. CDR3 sequence (DNA): TGTGCCTGGAAGGGCTGGGAGCGCACCGGGGAGCTGTTTTTT.

This clonotype was seen at least ten times. The gene calls are TRBV20-1 and TRBJ1-2, with D unresolved. Germline CDR1 DFQATT, CDR2 SNEGSKA (reference sequence). The CDR3 covers 14 residues. The V gene lost 3 bases and the J gene lost 8 bases, with 19 bases spanning the gap. CDR3 nucleotides: TGCAGTGCTAGCGAGGAGCGAGAAAAGGAGGGCTACACCTTC. Protein sequence: CSASEEREKEGYTF.

The table lists this clonotype with many counts. J is TRBJ2-3 and V is TRBV6-1, with 11 bases matching TRBD1. The CDR3 runs 13 residues. V trimming: 8 bases; J trimming: 4 bases; junction bases outside the gene matches: 2. Germline V CDR1 and CDR2: MNHNS, SASEGT. CDR3 region: CASRTGGSDTQYF. CDR3 DNA sequence: TGTGCCAGCCGGACAGGGGGCTCAGATACGCAGTATTTT.

Many counts were recorded for this clonotype. The chain recombines TRBV27 with TRBJ1-4; D not certain. The CDR3 extends over 14 amino acids. V was cut by 0 bases and J by 8 bases, with 10 bases left in between. CDR1 is MNHEY and CDR2 is SMNVEV in the germline V gene (reference sequence). CDR3 bases: TGTGCCAGCAGTTTATCGTGGGGAGGGGAAAAACTGTTTTTT. The encoded protein is CASSLSWGGEKLFF.

This clonotype has a count of ten or more. This CDR3 reads CASRGYRGLYQPQHF. The CDR3 nucleotides are TGTGCCAGCAGGGGTTACAGGGGTTTATACCAGCCCCAGCATTTT. The chain has TRBV28 and TRBJ1-5; 7 positions match TRBD1. Unmatched junction bases numbered 12, after V lost 6 bases and J lost 7 bases. From germline, CDR1 is MDHEN and CDR2 SYDVKM. The CDR3 consists of 15 residues.

The chain carries TRBV27 and TRBJ2-1; D not resolved. The CDR3 consists of 14 residues. Germline V gene sequence: CDR1 MNHEY, CDR2 SMNVEV (reference sequence). V was pared by 5 bases and J by 1 base, with 9 bases between. The CDR3 region is CASSRAFSYNEQFF. The CDR3, as DNA: TGTGCCAGCAGTCGGGCTTTTTCCTACAATGAGCAGTTCTTC.

This clonotype was counted many times. The chain is built from TRBV6-1 and TRBJ2-2; possible D gene TRBD1, 6 bases. Germline CDR1 is MNHNS and CDR2 is SASEGT. V gave up 6 bases and J gave up 4 bases, with 12 bases separating them. This CDR3 is built from 14 residues. DNA for the CDR3: TGTGCCAGCAGCCCCAACAGGGCCACCGGGGAGCTGTTTTTT. Its protein product is CASSPNRATGELFF.

This clonotype was seen many times. The chain joins TRBV28 to TRBJ2-7; D might be TRBD1 (6 bases). CDR3 size: 16 residues. Trimming shortened V by 3 bases and J by 4 bases, and 19 bases separated the two germline ends. CDR1 and CDR2 (germline): MDHEN, SYDVKM. The CDR3, as DNA: TGTGCCAGCAGTTTCTCGGGAAGGACAGCCTCTTACGAGCAGTACTTC. This translates into CASSFSGRTASYEQYF.

The genes are TRBV5-4 and TRBJ2-2; the match to TRBD2 covers 8 bases. CDR1 SGHNT and CDR2 YYREEE come from the germline V gene (reference sequence). With V trimmed by 4 bases and J by 8 bases, 7 bases remained unmatched. This CDR3 spans 14 amino acids. The CDR3 sequence: CASSPRTSPGELFF. The CDR3 DNA sequence: TGTGCCAGCAGCCCGAGGACTAGCCCTGGGGAGCTGTTTTTT.

This clonotype was found once. The rearrangement uses TRBV7-9 and TRBJ2-7; D may be TRBD1 (6 bases). The CDR3 contains 15 residues. CDR1 is SEHNR and CDR2 is FQNEAQ in the germline V gene (reference sequence). V lost 1 base and J lost 7, with 17 bases in between. The CDR3 DNA reads as TGTGCCAGCAGCTTAGAAGTGGGGACAACGGGGGAGCAGTACTTC. Translation: CASSLEVGTTGEQYF.

The chain has TRBV11-2 and TRBJ2-7; 8 bases agree with TRBD2. The CDR3 loop spans 14 amino acids. The germline gives CDR1 SGHAT, CDR2 FQNNGV. Trimming cost V 3 bases and J 4 bases; bases outside gene matches: 5. In DNA, the CDR3 is TGTGCCAGCAGCTTTGACCGGGGGGGGTACGAGCAGTACTTC. Residues: CASSFDRGGYEQYF. Full variable domain (rest looked up from reference TRBV11-2 and TRBJ2-7): EAGVAQSPRYKIIEKRQSVAFWCNPISGHATLYWYQQILGQGPKLLIQFQNNGVVDDSQLPKDRFSAERLKGVDSTLKIQPAKLEDSAVYLCASSFDRGGYEQYFGPGTRLTVT.

This clonotype came up many times. The chain is built from TRBV28 and TRBJ1-5, with D possibly being TRBD1 (5 bases). The germline V and J ends were trimmed by 6 bases and 4 bases, with 13 bases remaining between them. CDR1 and CDR2 from the germline V gene are MDHEN and SYDVKM. The CDR3 loop spans 14 amino acids. DNA for the CDR3: TGTGCCAGCAGGTTACCGGGGCCGAATCAGCCCCAGCATTTT. Its protein is CASRLPGPNQPQHF.

This clonotype was counted a few times. V is TRBV27 and J is TRBJ2-7; D is perhaps TRBD1 (6 bases). There are 13 residues in the CDR3. Germline CDR1 is MNHEY and CDR2 is SMNVEV (reference sequence). Trimming removed 0 bases at V and 6 bases at J, with 9 bases between. CDR3 sequence: CASSLSEGVEQYF. For the CDR3, the DNA is TGTGCCAGCAGTTTATCCGAGGGGGTCGAGCAGTACTTC.

Concerning this clonotype: A much larger clone is a single base away; this may be a read error. The J gene is TRBJ1-5, the V gene TRBV20-1; D is undetermined. The CDR3 is 13 residues long. Germline V gene lookup returns CDR1 DFQATT and CDR2 SNEGSKA (reference sequence). DNA for the CDR3: TGCAGTACTAGAGAAGGGCCCAATCAGCCCCAGCATTTT. It codes for CSTREGPNQPQHF.

At least ten counts were recorded for this clonotype. The chain uses TRBV11-1 and TRBJ2-1; 9 nucleotides line up with TRBD1. CDR1 and CDR2 from the germline V gene are SGHAT and FQDESV (reference sequence). Unmatched junction bases numbered 8, after V lost 5 bases and J lost 6 bases. The CDR3 has 15 amino acids. In DNA form, the CDR3 reads TGTGCCAGCAGCACACGGGACAGGGATGGCAATGAGCAGTTCTTC. Amino acid sequence: CASSTRDRDGNEQFF.